This T cell receptor (beta chain) was identified in a study of cytomegalovirus exposure and HLA in healthy donors. Germline-derived CDR1 and CDR2 are SGHKS and YYEKEE (reference sequence). The CDR3 sequence is 14 residues long. Trimming stripped 4 bases from V and 6 bases from J, with 15 bases between. Study outcomes and limitations: Sequence variants that were highly shared formed a cluster that was likely a sequencing artifact.

Primers: 60 Vbeta forward and 13 Jbeta reverse. Produced via immunoSEQ multiplex PCR; TCRdb's table is partial and in-frame only. In the table there are 150,000 to 180,000 clones, around 68% of which are singletons. A remark on this clone: Its antigen is as yet unknown.

This TCR was recovered from a man aged 30-40 years in good health and CMV-seronegative. This sequence joins TRBV5-5 and TRBJ2-3; a weak D match, TRBD2 (6 bases). The sequenced sample consisted of PBMCs. Here the CDR3 DNA reads TGTGCCAGCAGCGGGGGGACCAATTTGGATACGCAGTATTTT. It encodes CASSGGTNLDTQYF.